Listed below are T cell receptor beta chains from one sample, sequenced in a study of T cell changes during pregnancy in multiple sclerosis. Measured with immunoSEQ multiplex PCR; TCRdb has only the in-frame clones, and not every one. The table includes about 52,000 clones, around 92% detected once. The sequencing used CD4+ T cells from peripheral blood mononuclear cells, collected after pregnancy. These receptors came from a female donor in good health, enrolled as a control in a pregnancy study. The CDR3 runs from the conserved cysteine through the conserved F or W. The order of the fields is J gene, D gene, V gene, clone size, CDR3 protein, CDR3 DNA. D genes are given only for firm matches. Some rows mark clone size as missing; the rest say once, few, many or name a class of expanded clone.

TRBJ2-1 | - | TRBV27 | - | CASSFRRGGNEQFF | TGTGCCAGCAGTTTTCGTAGGGGGGGGAATGAGCAGTTCTTC
TRBJ2-5 | TRBD2 | TRBV6-6 | - | CASSASSGGPGTQYF | TGTGCCAGCAGTGCATCTAGCGGGGGCCCGGGGACCCAGTACTTC
TRBJ2-2 | - | TRBV5-1 | - | CASSPGGTANTGELFF | TGCGCCAGCAGCCCTGGCGGGACAGCGAATACCGGGGAGCTGTTTTTT
TRBJ1-5 | - | TRBV30 | - | CAWNPAGGQPQHF | TGTGCCTGGAATCCCGCGGGGGGACAGCCCCAGCATTTT
TRBJ1-4 | - | TRBV30 | - | CASNQEGEKLFF | TGTGCCTCAAACCAGGAGGGTGAAAAACTGTTTTTT
TRBJ2-1 | - | TRBV2 | - | CASSEDRNEQFF | TGTGCCAGCAGCGAAGACAGAAATGAGCAGTTCTTC
TRBJ1-6 | - | TRBV5-1 | - | CASSRGGSPLHF | TGCGCCAGCAGCAGAGGGGGTTCACCCCTCCACTTT
TRBJ1-4 | - | TRBV4-3 | - | CASSQHQGSEDEKLFF | TGCGCCAGCAGCCAGCATCAGGGGTCGGAGGATGAAAAACTGTTTTTT
TRBJ1-5 | - | TRBV14 | - | CASSQANSNQPQHF | TGTGCCAGCAGCCAAGCTAATAGCAATCAGCCCCAGCATTTT
TRBJ2-3 | - | TRBV19 | once | CASKGPLSAQYF | TGTGCCAGTAAGGGGCCCCTTTCGGCGCAGTATTTT
TRBJ2-6 | TRBD2 | TRBV5-1 | - | CASSPWGGNSGANVLTF | TGCGCCAGCAGCCCTTGGGGGGGAAACTCTGGGGCCAACGTCCTGACTTTC
TRBJ2-5 | TRBD1 | TRBV7-2 | - | CASSLGPPGTGQETQYF | TGTGCCAGCAGCTTAGGGCCGCCAGGGACAGGTCAAGAGACCCAGTACTTC
TRBJ1-6 | - | TRBV19 | few | CASSNWTVNSPLHF | TGTGCCAGTAGTAATTGGACAGTTAATTCACCCCTCCACTTT
TRBJ1-1 | TRBD1 | TRBV4-1 | - | CASSRTGGGNTEAFF | TGCGCCAGCAGCCGTACAGGGGGCGGTAACACTGAAGCTTTCTTT
TRBJ2-2 | - | TRBV5-1 | - | CASSLEGLGGAGELFF | TGCGCCAGCAGCTTGGAAGGTTTGGGGGGAGCCGGGGAGCTGTTTTTT
TRBJ2-7 | TRBD1 | TRBV7-7 | - | CASSLRQGSNYEQYF | TGTGCTAGCAGCTTACGACAGGGATCGAACTACGAGCAGTACTTC
TRBJ2-1 | TRBD1 | TRBV15 | few | CATSISPGQANNEQFF | TGTGCCACCAGCATCTCTCCGGGACAGGCAAACAATGAGCAGTTCTTC
TRBJ2-7 | - | TRBV10-3 | - | CAISPRGSYEQYF | TGTGCCATCAGCCCCAGGGGCTCCTACGAGCAGTACTTC
TRBJ1-6 | - | TRBV19 | once | CASRSQGSPLHF | TGTGCCAGTAGATCACAGGGTTCACCCCTCCACTTT
TRBJ1-2 | TRBD1 | TRBV6-5 | - | CASRPTGQGGYTF | TGTGCCAGCAGACCCACAGGACAGGGTGGCTACACCTTC
TRBJ2-7 | TRBD1 | TRBV19 | - | CASSLSGTVYEQYF | TGTGCCAGTAGCTTATCCGGGACAGTATACGAGCAGTACTTC
TRBJ2-7 | TRBD1 | TRBV25-1 | - | CASRTGSYEQYF | TGTGCCAGCCGGACAGGGTCCTACGAGCAGTACTTC
TRBJ1-5 | TRBD1 | TRBV7-2 | - | CASSPGQGSNQPQHF | TGTGCCAGCAGCCCCGGACAGGGGAGCAATCAGCCCCAGCATTTT
TRBJ1-3 | - | TRBV7-9 | - | CASSTRGSGNTIYF | TGTGCCAGCAGCACCAGGGGCTCCGGAAACACCATATATTTT
TRBJ2-1 | - | TRBV2 | - | CASSEHRANEQFF | TGTGCCAGCAGTGAACACAGGGCCAATGAGCAGTTCTTC
TRBJ2-1 | TRBD2 | TRBV18 | - | CASSPMPSGGYNEQFF | TGTGCCAGCTCACCAATGCCCAGCGGGGGCTATAATGAGCAGTTCTTC
TRBJ2-5 | TRBD2 | TRBV18 | - | CASSQSTSGGLETQYF | TGTGCCAGCTCACAGTCGACTAGCGGGGGCCTGGAGACCCAGTACTTC
TRBJ2-2 | TRBD2 | TRBV29-1 | few | CSVARGAGDTGELFF | TGCAGCGTTGCGCGGGGGGCCGGGGACACCGGGGAGCTGTTTTTT
TRBJ1-6 | - | TRBV2 | once | CASKRTGGRNSPLHF | TGTGCCAGCAAAAGGACCGGGGGTAGGAATTCACCCCTCCACTTT
TRBJ1-2 | - | TRBV18 | - | CASSPDSLNYGYTF | TGTGCCAGCTCCCCAGACAGTTTAAACTATGGCTACACCTTC
TRBJ1-6 | TRBD1 | TRBV27 | - | CASTGRSRNFSNAGGWARTPLHF | TGTGCCAGTACTGGGAGGTCACGGAATTTTTCTAACGCAGGGGGGTGGGCAAGGACACCCCTCCACTTT
TRBJ1-1 | - | TRBV15 | once | CATSREKDSEAFF | TGTGCCACCAGCAGGGAGAAGGACAGTGAAGCTTTCTTT
TRBJ1-1 | - | TRBV6-1 | - | CASRGQIRVNTEAFF | TGTGCCAGCAGAGGACAGATAAGGGTGAACACTGAAGCTTTCTTT
TRBJ1-1 | TRBD1 | TRBV6-5 | - | CASSRDRGWYTEAFF | TGTGCCAGCAGTCGGGACAGGGGGTGGTACACTGAAGCTTTCTTT
TRBJ2-3 | TRBD1 | TRBV7-9 | - | CASSLGDRDTDTQYF | TGTGCCAGCAGCTTAGGGGACAGGGACACAGATACGCAGTATTTT
TRBJ1-4 | - | TRBV30 | once | CAWSGQGTNEKLFF | TGTGCCTGGAGTGGGCAGGGAACTAATGAAAAACTGTTTTTT
TRBJ1-4 | TRBD1 | TRBV27 | - | CASSLRRQGPEKLFF | TGTGCCAGCAGTTTAAGGAGACAGGGTCCCGAAAAACTGTTTTTT
TRBJ2-1 | TRBD1 | TRBV5-1 | - | CASSLALGQGYNEQFF | TGCGCCAGCAGCTTGGCCCTGGGACAGGGGTACAATGAGCAGTTCTTC
TRBJ1-5 | - | TRBV5-4 | - | CASSSGLYQPQHF | TGTGCCAGCAGCTCGGGACTTTATCAGCCCCAGCATTTT
TRBJ1-3 | TRBD1 | TRBV4-1 | - | CASSQGVPGGSLGNTIYF | TGCGCCAGCAGCCAAGGCGTCCCAGGGGGATCTCTCGGAAACACCATATATTTT
TRBJ2-2 | - | TRBV9 | - | CASSVADQGRGELFF | TGTGCCAGCAGCGTAGCAGACCAGGGTCGGGGGGAGCTGTTTTTT
TRBJ1-5 | TRBD1 | TRBV7-9 | - | CASSPLTGGGGNQPQHF | TGTGCCAGCAGCCCTCTGACAGGGGGCGGTGGGAATCAGCCCCAGCATTTT
TRBJ2-4 | - | TRBV6-1 | - | CASSESPGRRYF | TGTGCCAGCAGTGAGTCACCGGGAAGGCGATACTTC
TRBJ1-2 | TRBD1 | TRBV5-1 | - | CASSTGTGSYTF | TGCGCCAGCAGTACCGGGACAGGTTCCTACACCTTC
TRBJ2-3 | TRBD2 | TRBV19 | - | CASSIAGGTTDTQYF | TGTGCCAGTAGTATAGCGGGGGGGACCACAGATACGCAGTATTTT
TRBJ2-1 | - | TRBV7-2 | - | CASSFLYNEQFF | TGTGCCAGCAGCTTTCTGTACAATGAGCAGTTCTTC
TRBJ1-1 | TRBD1 | TRBV30 | - | CAWSGQGYTEAFF | TGTGCCTGGAGCGGACAGGGGTACACTGAAGCTTTCTTT
TRBJ2-5 | TRBD2 | TRBV6-5 | - | CASRQRGDWWETQYF | TGTGCCAGCAGGCAGCGGGGGGACTGGTGGGAGACCCAGTACTTC
TRBJ2-7 | TRBD1 | TRBV7-9 | - | CASSFLDRGRNEQYF | TGTGCCAGCAGCTTCCTGGACAGGGGGCGTAACGAGCAGTACTTC
TRBJ2-5 | - | TRBV25-1 | - | CASSELVGGETQYF | TGTGCCAGCAGTGAATTGGTAGGGGGAGAGACCCAGTACTTC
TRBJ1-4 | - | TRBV11-2 | once | CASSPGLIEKLFF | TGTGCCAGCAGCCCAGGACTGATCGAAAAACTGTTTTTT
TRBJ1-5 | TRBD1 | TRBV5-1 | once | CASSPGTGNQPQHF | TGCGCCAGCAGCCCCGGGACAGGGAATCAGCCCCAGCATTTT
TRBJ1-5 | - | TRBV15 | - | CATSRPLQPQHF | TGTGCCACCAGCAGACCTCTACAGCCCCAGCATTTT
TRBJ2-2 | - | TRBV9 | - | CASSTHQGGIGELFF | TGTGCCAGCAGCACCCATCAGGGGGGTATCGGGGAGCTGTTTTTT